The T cell receptor beta chain under discussion was sequenced for a study of T cells in Graves' hyperthyroidism and ophthalmopathy. Study-wide findings and caveats: In the blood, most expanded thyroid clonotypes above 0.001 appeared as well. In the analysis, a 13 V-J model separated ophthalmopathy from stable hyperthyroidism.

Regions amplified from RNA transcripts were the TCR beta CDR3 regions. When the TCR CDR3 underwent first-round RT-PCR, the HTBI primer set was used. TCRdb reanalysed the multiplex PCR reads using MiXCR and keeps one entry per CDR3 protein. This sample has some 550,000 distinct CDR3 sequences; 20% occur once, and the top ten carry more than 25%. This clonotype was picked up many times. What it recognizes is unknown. A lack of ophthalmopathy progression within 18 months defined stable Graves' hyperthyroidism. Isolation of PBMCs was performed on approximately 10 ml fresh peripheral blood. The germline V and J ends were trimmed by 8 bases and 2 bases, with 15 bases remaining between them. The V gene's germline CDR1 is DFQATT and CDR2 SNEGSKA (reference sequence). The CDR3 extends over 13 amino acids.

The V and J genes are TRBV20-1 and TRBJ1-1, with D unresolved. The sample consisted of blood. The TCR originated in a man aged 18-30 years with Graves' hyperthyroidism. The CDR3 nucleotides are TGCAGTTCCCGGGAAGATGGAAACACTGAAGCTTTCTTT. Protein sequence: CSSREDGNTEAFF.